Listed here is a single T cell receptor beta chain. What it binds is unknown. The V end lost 6 bases, the J end lost 5 bases, and 19 bases lay between the germline ends. CDR3 length equals 15 residues. Germline V lookup: CDR1 MNHEY, CDR2 SVGAGI. The entry originates in a study of cytomegalovirus exposure and HLA in healthy donors. Study at large: The early release's HLA-typed donors yielded roughly 85 million unique TCRs. General study points: The study designated about 180 TCR beta chains cytomegalovirus-associated. Sequencing artifact likely explains a cluster of highly shared sequence variants.

60 Vbeta and 13 Jbeta primers were used in PCR. TCRdb's copy holds only in-frame clones and misses some; the assay was immunoSEQ multiplex PCR. The data contain 120,000 to 150,000 clones, roughly 80% of them singletons. The chain combines TRBV6-5 with TRBJ1-1; D may be TRBD1 (6 bases). The sequenced sample was PBMCs. This receptor was taken from a middle-aged woman in good health and CMV-seronegative. CDR3 nucleotide sequence: TGTGCCAGCAGCCTCGGGGGGGGGCGTGAGACTGAAGCTTTCTTT. This gives the protein CASSLGGGRETEAFF.